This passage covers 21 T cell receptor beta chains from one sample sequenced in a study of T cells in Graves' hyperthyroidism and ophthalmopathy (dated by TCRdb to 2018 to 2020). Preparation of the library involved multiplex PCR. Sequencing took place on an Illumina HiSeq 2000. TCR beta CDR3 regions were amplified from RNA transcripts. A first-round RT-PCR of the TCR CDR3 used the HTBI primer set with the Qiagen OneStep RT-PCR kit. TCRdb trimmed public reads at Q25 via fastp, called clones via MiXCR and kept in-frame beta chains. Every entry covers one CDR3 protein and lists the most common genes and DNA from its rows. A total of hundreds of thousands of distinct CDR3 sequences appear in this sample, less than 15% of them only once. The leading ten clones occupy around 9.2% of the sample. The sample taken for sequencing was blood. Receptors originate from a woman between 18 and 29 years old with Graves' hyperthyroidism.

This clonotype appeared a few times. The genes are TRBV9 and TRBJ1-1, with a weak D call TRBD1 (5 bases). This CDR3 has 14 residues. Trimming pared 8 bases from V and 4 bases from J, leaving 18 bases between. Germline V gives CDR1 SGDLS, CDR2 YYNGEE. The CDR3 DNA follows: TGTGCCAGTGGGGGGGACCTTATGGTCACTGAAGCTTTCTTT. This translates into CASGGDLMVTEAFF.

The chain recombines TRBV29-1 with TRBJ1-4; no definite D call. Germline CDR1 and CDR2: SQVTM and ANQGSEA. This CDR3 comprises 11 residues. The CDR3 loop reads CVGILNEKLFF. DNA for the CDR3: TGCGTTGGGATTCTAAATGAAAAACTGTTTTTT.

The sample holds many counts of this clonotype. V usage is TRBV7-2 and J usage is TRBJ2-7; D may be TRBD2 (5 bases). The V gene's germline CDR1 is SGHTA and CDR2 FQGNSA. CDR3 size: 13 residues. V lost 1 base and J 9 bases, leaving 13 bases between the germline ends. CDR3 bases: TGTGCCAGCAGCTTAGGGGCGCCGGCGGGGCAGTACTTC. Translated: CASSLGAPAGQYF.

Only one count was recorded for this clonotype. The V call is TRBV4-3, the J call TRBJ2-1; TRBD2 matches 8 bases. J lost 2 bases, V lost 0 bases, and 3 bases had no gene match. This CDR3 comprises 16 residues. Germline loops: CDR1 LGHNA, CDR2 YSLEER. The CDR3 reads CASSQDWTSTYNEQFF. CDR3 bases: TGCGCCAGCAGCCAAGATTGGACTAGCACCTACAATGAGCAGTTCTTC.

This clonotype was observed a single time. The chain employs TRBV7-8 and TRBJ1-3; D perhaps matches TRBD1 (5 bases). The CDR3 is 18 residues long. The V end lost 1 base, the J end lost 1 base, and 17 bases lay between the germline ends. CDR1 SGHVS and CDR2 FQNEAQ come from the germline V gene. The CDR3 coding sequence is TGTGCCAGCAGCTTAGTGGGACCAGGGTATTTTTCTGGAAACACCATATATTTT. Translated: CASSLVGPGYFSGNTIYF. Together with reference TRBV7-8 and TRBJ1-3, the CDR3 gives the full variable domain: GAGVSQSPRYKVAKRGQDVALRCDPISGHVSLFWYQQALGQGPEFLTYFQNEAQLDKSGLPSDRFFAERPEGSVSTLKIQRTQQEDSAVYLCASSLVGPGYFSGNTIYFGEGSWLTVV.

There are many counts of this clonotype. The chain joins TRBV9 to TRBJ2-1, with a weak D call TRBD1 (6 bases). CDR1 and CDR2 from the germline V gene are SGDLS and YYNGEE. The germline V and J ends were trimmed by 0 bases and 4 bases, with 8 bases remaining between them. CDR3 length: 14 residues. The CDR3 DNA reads TGTGCCAGCAGCGTAGGTGGACAGTACAATGAGCAGTTCTTC. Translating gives CASSVGGQYNEQFF.

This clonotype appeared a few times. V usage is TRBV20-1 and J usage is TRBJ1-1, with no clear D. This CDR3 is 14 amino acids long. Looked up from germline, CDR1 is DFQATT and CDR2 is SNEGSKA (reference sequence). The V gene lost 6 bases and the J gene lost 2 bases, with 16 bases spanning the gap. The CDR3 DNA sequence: TGCAGTGCCCGGGCGGCAGCTCTTAACACTGAAGCTTTCTTT. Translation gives CSARAAALNTEAFF.

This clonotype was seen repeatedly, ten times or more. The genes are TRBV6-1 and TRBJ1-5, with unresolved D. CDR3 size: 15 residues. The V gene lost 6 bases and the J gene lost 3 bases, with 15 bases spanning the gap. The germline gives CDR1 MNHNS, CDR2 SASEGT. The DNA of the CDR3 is TGTGCCAGCAGAAGACGGGCGGTAGTCAATCAGCCCCAGCATTTT. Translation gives CASRRRAVVNQPQHF.

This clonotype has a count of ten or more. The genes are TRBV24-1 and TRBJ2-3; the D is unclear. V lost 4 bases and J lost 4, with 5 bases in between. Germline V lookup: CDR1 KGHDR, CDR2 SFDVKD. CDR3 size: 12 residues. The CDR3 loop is CATSEFPDTQYF. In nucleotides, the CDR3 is TGTGCCACCAGTGAGTTCCCAGATACGCAGTATTTT.

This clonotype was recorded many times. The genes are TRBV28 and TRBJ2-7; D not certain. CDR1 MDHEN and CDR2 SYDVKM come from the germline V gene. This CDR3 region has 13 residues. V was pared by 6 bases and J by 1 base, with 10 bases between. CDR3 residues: CASSLDGSYEQYF. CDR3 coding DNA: TGTGCCAGCAGCCTGGACGGTTCCTACGAGCAGTACTTC.

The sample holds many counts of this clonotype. CDR3 region: CAWSLLTGKFYTF. The CDR3 DNA is TGTGCCTGGAGTCTGCTGACAGGGAAATTCTACACCTTC. The V and J genes are TRBV30 and TRBJ1-2; 7 nucleotides match TRBD1. V lost 2 bases, J lost 10 bases, and 10 bases stayed unmatched. The CDR3 covers 13 residues. CDR1 GTSNPN and CDR2 SVGIG come from the germline V gene (reference sequence).

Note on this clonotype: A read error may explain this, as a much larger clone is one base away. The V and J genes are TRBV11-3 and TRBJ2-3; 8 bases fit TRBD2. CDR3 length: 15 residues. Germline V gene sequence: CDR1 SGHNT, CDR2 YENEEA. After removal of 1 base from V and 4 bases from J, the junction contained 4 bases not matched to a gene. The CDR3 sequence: CASSLGSGTADTQYF. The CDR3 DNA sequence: TGTGCCAGCAGCTTAGGTAGCGGGACGGCAGATACGCAGTATTTT.

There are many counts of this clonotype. CDR3 loop: CASKGDGYGYTF. The CDR3 DNA is TGTGCCAGCAAGGGGGACGGGTATGGCTACACCTTC. V gene TRBV27 combines with J gene TRBJ1-2; D might be TRBD1 (6 bases). Germline CDR1 MNHEY, CDR2 SMNVEV (reference sequence). This CDR3 region has 12 residues. Deletions cut 7 bases from V and 5 bases from J, with 11 bases between.

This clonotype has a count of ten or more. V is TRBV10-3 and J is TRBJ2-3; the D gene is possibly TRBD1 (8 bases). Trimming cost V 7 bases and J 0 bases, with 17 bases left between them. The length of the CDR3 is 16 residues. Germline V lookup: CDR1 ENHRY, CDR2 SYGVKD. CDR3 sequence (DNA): TGTGCCATCACCCCAGGACAGGGAGGGAGCACAGATACGCAGTATTTT. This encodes CAITPGQGGSTDTQYF.

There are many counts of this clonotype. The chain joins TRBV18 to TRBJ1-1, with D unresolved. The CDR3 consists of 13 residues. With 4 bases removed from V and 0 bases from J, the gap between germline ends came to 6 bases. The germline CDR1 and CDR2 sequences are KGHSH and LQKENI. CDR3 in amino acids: CASSRSLNTEAFF. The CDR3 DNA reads TGTGCCAGCTCACGGTCCTTGAACACTGAAGCTTTCTTT.

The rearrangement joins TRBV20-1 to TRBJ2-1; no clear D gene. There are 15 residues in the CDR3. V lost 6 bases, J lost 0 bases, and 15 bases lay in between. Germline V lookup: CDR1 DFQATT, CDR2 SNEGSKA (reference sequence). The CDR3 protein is CSASIRPSSYNEQFF. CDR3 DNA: TGCAGTGCAAGCATTCGACCGAGCTCCTACAATGAGCAGTTCTTC.

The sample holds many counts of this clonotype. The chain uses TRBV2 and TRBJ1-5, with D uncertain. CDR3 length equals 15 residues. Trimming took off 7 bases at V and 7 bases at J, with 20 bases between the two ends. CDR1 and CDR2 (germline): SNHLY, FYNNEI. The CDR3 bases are TGTGCCAGCACTAATTCCCGGGCGATAGTACAGCCCCAGCATTTT. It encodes CASTNSRAIVQPQHF.

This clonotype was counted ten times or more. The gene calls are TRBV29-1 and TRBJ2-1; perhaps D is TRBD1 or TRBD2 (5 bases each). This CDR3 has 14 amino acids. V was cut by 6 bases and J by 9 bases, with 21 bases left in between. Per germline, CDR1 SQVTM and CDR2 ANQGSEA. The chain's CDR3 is CSVSGTASRGEQFF. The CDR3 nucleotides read TGCAGCGTGTCCGGGACGGCGAGTCGGGGTGAGCAGTTCTTC.

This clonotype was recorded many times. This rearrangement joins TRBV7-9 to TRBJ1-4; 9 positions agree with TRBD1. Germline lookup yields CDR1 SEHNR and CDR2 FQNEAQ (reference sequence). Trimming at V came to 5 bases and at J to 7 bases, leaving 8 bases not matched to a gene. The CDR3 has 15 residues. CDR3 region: CASSKRQGGGEKLFF. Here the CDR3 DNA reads TGTGCCAGCAGCAAAAGACAGGGGGGGGGTGAAAAACTGTTTTTT.

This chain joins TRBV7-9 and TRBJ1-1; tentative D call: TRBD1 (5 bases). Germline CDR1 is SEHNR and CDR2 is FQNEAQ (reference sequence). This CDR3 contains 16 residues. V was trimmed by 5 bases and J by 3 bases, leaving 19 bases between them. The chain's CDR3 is CASSSQGRAGDTEAFF. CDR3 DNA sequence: TGTGCCAGCAGCAGCCAGGGCAGGGCGGGGGACACTGAAGCTTTCTTT.

The CDR3 is CASSAGTGGSYNEQFF. CDR3 DNA: TGTGCCAGCAGTGCCGGGACAGGAGGCTCCTACAATGAGCAGTTCTTC. The chain couples TRBV12-3 or TRBV12-4 to TRBJ2-1; TRBD1 aligns across 8 bases. The V segment lost 5 bases and the J segment 0 bases; nucleotides outside the gene matches: 6. CDR3 length equals 16 residues.